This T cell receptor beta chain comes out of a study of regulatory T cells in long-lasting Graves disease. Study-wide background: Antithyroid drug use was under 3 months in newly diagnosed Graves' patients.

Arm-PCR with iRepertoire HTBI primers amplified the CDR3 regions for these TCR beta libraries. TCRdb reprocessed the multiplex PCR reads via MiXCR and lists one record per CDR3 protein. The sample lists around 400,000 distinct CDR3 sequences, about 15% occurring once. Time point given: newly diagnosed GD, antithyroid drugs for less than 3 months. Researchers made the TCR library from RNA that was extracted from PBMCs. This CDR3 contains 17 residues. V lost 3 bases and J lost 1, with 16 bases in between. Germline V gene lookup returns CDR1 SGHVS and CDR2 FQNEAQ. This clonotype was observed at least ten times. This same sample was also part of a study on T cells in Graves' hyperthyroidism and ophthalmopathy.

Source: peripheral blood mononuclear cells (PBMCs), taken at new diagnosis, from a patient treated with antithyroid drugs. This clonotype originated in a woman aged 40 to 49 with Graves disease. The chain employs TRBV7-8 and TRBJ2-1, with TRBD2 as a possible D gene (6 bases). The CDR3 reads CASSLRVPGVSYNEQFF. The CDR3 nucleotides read TGTGCCAGCAGCTTGCGTGTACCGGGAGTGTCCTACAATGAGCAGTTCTTC. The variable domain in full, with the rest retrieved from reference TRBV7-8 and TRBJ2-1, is GAGVSQSPRYKVAKRGQDVALRCDPISGHVSLFWYQQALGQGPEFLTYFQNEAQLDKSGLPSDRFFAERPEGSVSTLKIQRTQQEDSAVYLCASSLRVPGVSYNEQFFGPGTRLTVL.